This entry lists 9 T cell receptor beta chains sequenced from one sample in a study of T-cell reconstitution after alpha-beta-depleted transplantation in children. Molecular barcoding with unique molecular identifiers was used for the TCRbeta library. One entry per CDR3 protein, called by TCRdb with MiXCR from the PCR reads. The sample lists fewer than 450,000 distinct CDR3 sequences; 15% to 20% were seen once. The sample in question was PBMCs, mostly from graft donor cells, obtained 360 days after TCRalphabeta/CD19-depleted stem cell transplant. The receptor set was obtained from a male patient between 2 and 15 years old who had a stem cell transplant for acute lymphoblastic leukemia, so the T cells may come from the graft donor.

The rearrangement uses TRBV6-5 and TRBJ2-3; TRBD1 or TRBD2 may be the D gene (6 bases each). CDR1 is MNHEY and CDR2 is SVGAGI in the germline V gene. V gave up 5 bases and J gave up 2 bases, with 17 bases separating them. The CDR3 extends over 16 amino acids. For the CDR3, the DNA is TGTGCCAGCAGTAACCAACAAGGGGGGTTCACAGATACGCAGTATTTT. Its protein is CASSNQQGGFTDTQYF.

The V gene is TRBV9, the J gene TRBJ2-5; 10 nucleotides match TRBD2. V was pared by 3 bases and J by 1 base, with 3 bases of the junction left unmatched. CDR1 is SGDLS and CDR2 is YYNGEE in the germline V gene. The CDR3 is made up of 15 amino acids. The CDR3 DNA reads as TGTGCCAGCAGCGCACGGACTAGCGGCCAAGAGACCCAGTACTTC. Residues: CASSARTSGQETQYF.

The chain recombines TRBV7-8 with TRBJ1-4; 7 bases are a match to TRBD1. This CDR3 is built from 15 residues. Germline CDR1 and CDR2: SGHVS and FQNEAQ. V gave up 4 bases and J gave up 8 bases; unmatched junction bases: 10. The chain's CDR3 is CASSSDRAMWEKLFF. The CDR3 DNA follows: TGTGCCAGCAGCTCAGACAGGGCGATGTGGGAAAAACTGTTTTTT.

Only a few counts were recorded for this clonotype. The chain couples TRBV2 to TRBJ2-1; 9 bases match TRBD2. CDR3 length: 15 residues. Germline trimming cut 5 bases from V and 9 bases from J; bases unmatched to any gene: 11. Germline lookup yields CDR1 SNHLY and CDR2 FYNNEI. The CDR3, as DNA: TGTGCCAGCAGTCGGGAGATAGCGGGAGTCAGTGAGCAGTTCTTC. Its protein product is CASSREIAGVSEQFF.

This sequence joins TRBV28 and TRBJ1-2; D is undetermined. This CDR3 is built from 12 residues. Germline CDR1 reads MDHEN; CDR2 reads SYDVKM. Between the trimmed V and J ends, which lost 3 bases and 6 bases, there was a span of 8 bases. The chain's CDR3 is CASSLNVDGYTF. In nucleotides, the CDR3 is TGTGCCAGCAGTTTGAACGTGGATGGCTACACCTTC.

This chain links TRBV6-1 with TRBJ2-1; no definite D call. CDR3 length equals 15 residues. Germline loops: CDR1 MNHNS, CDR2 SASEGT. Trimming cost V 1 base and J 8 bases, with 15 bases left between them. CDR3 sequence (DNA): TGTGCCAGCAGTGAAGTGAGGCTAGTGCGATATGAGCAGTTCTTC. The encoded protein is CASSEVRLVRYEQFF.

V gene TRBV4-2 combines with J gene TRBJ2-2; 14 positions match TRBD2. V lost 1 base and J lost 7; bases outside the gene matches: 5. Germline V CDR1 and CDR2: LGHNA, YNFKEQ. This CDR3 spans 17 amino acids. CDR3 residues: CASSQGSTSGRDGELFF. The CDR3 DNA reads as TGTGCCAGCAGCCAAGGGTCGACTAGCGGGAGGGACGGGGAGCTGTTTTTT.

The sample holds a few counts of this clonotype. The rearrangement links TRBV29-1 to TRBJ2-7; TRBD2 matches 7 bases. Per the germline V gene, CDR1 is SQVTM and CDR2 is ANQGSEA. The CDR3 length is 15 residues. Unmatched junction bases numbered 10, after V lost 5 bases and J lost 0 bases. The CDR3 region is CSVSFSSSGSYEQYF. CDR3 nucleotide sequence: TGCAGCGTTTCCTTTTCGTCTAGCGGCTCCTACGAGCAGTACTTC.

This clonotype was counted only a few times. The rearrangement joins TRBV5-1 to TRBJ2-1; D is perhaps TRBD1 or TRBD2 (5 bases each). The CDR3 has 16 amino acids. Trimming cost V 4 bases and J 7 bases, with 21 bases left between them. Germline CDR1 reads SGHRS; CDR2 reads YFSETQ. In DNA, the CDR3 is TGCGCCAGCAGCACCCGGGACCCCAGGCTGGGGAATGAGCAGTTCTTC. It specifies CASSTRDPRLGNEQFF.